This TCR beta chain was captured in a study of regulatory T cells in long-lasting Graves disease. Turning to the study itself: Antithyroid drug exposure in newly diagnosed Graves' patients had lasted under 3 months. Overall study results and limits: Examination was confined to peripheral blood, excluding thyroid tissue. Persistent disease showed a preference for TRBV28, TRBJ1-2 and TRBJ2-5.

Building of the TCR beta libraries involved iRepertoire HTBI primers and Arm-PCR of CDR3 regions. Each CDR3 protein gets one entry after TCRdb re-called the multiplex PCR reads with MiXCR. The sample has approximately 440,000 distinct CDR3 sequences, 15% to 20% seen once; the top ten hold more than 10%. The time point is: newly diagnosed GD, antithyroid drugs for less than 3 months. With RNA extracted from PBMCs as input, the TCR library was made. From each patient, around 8.7 milliliters of peripheral blood was drawn and collected into an EDTA anticoagulant tube. With 5 bases clipped from V and 7 bases from J, the junction kept 11 bases outside the gene matches. The CDR3 length is 14 residues. The germline CDR1 and CDR2 sequences are SNHLY and FYNNEI. Only a few counts were recorded for this clonotype. Its antigen is not known. The sample was also linked to a second study, of T cells in Graves' hyperthyroidism and ophthalmopathy.

The sample here was peripheral blood mononuclear cells (PBMCs), taken at new diagnosis, from a patient treated with antithyroid drugs. This chain connects TRBV2 to TRBJ2-7; 7 bases map to TRBD1. The TCR sequence derives from a man aged 40-49 years with Graves disease. The CDR3 here is CASSWDSSTPEQYF. In DNA, the CDR3 is TGTGCCAGCAGTTGGGACAGCTCAACCCCAGAGCAGTACTTC.